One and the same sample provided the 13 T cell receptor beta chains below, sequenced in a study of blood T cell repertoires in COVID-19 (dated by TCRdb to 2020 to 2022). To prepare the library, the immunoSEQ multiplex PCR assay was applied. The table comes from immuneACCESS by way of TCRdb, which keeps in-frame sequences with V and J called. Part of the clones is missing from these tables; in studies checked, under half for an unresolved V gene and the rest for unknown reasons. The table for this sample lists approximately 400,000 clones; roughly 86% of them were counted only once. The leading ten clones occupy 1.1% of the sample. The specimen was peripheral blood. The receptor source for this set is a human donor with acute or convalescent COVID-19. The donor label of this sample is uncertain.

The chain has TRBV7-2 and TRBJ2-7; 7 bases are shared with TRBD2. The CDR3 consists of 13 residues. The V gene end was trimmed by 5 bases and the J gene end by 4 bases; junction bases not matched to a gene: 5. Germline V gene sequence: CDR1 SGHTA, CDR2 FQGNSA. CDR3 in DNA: TGTGCCAGCAGCAGAGGACTAGTTTACGAGCAGTACTTC. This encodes CASSRGLVYEQYF. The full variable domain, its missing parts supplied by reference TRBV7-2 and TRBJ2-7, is GAGVSQSPSNKVTEKGKDVELRCDPISGHTALYWYRQSLGQGLEFLIYFQGNSAPDKSGLPSDRFSAERTGGSVSTLTIQRTQQEDSAVYLCASSRGLVYEQYFGPGTRLTVT.

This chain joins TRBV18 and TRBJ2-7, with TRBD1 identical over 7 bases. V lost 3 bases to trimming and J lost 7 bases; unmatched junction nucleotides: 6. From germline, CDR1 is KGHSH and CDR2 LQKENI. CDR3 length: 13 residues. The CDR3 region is CASSPSTGREQYF. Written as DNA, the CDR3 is TGTGCCAGCTCACCCTCGACAGGGCGGGAGCAGTACTTC. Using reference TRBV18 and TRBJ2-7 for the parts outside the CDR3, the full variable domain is NAGVMQNPRHLVRRRGQEARLRCSPMKGHSHVYWYRQLPEEGLKFMVYLQKENIIDESGMPKERFSAEFPKEGPSILRIQQVVRGDSAAYFCASSPSTGREQYFGPGTRLTVT.

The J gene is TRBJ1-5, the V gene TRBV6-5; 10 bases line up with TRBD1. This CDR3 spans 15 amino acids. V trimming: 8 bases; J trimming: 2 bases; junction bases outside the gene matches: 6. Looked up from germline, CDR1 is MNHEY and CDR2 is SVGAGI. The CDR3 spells CASSPGTGGNQPQHF. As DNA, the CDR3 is TGTGCCAGCTCCCCCGGGACAGGGGGCAATCAGCCCCAGCATTTT.

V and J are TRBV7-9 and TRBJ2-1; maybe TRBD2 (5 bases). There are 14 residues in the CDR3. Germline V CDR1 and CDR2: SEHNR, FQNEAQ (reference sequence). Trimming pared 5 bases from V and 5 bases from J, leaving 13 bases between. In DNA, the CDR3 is TGTGCCAGCAGCCGAGGGAATACTAACAATGAGCAGTTCTTC. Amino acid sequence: CASSRGNTNNEQFF.

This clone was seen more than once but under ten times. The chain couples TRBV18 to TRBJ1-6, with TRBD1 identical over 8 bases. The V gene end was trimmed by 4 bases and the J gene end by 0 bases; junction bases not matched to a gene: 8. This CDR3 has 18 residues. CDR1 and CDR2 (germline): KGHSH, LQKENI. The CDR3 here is CASSLDRTGYSYNSPLHF. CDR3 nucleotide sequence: TGTGCCAGCTCACTCGATCGGACAGGGTACTCCTATAATTCACCCCTCCACTTT.

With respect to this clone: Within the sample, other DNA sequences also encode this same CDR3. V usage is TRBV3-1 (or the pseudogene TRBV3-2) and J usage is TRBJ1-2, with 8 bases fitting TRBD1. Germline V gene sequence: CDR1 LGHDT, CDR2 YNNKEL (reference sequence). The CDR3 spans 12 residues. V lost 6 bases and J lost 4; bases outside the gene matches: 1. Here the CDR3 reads CASRGTGYGYTF. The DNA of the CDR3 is TGTGCCAGCAGGGGGACAGGCTATGGCTACACCTTC.

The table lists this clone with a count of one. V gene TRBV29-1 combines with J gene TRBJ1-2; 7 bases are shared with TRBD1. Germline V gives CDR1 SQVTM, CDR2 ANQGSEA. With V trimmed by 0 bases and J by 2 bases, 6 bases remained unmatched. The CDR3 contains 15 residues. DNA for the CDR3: TGCAGCGTTGAAGAACGCCGGGACAGCAACTATGGCTACACCTTC. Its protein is CSVEERRDSNYGYTF.

CDR3 protein: CASSQTGGYTEAFF. Written as DNA, the CDR3 is TGTGCCAGCAGTCAAACAGGGGGTTACACTGAAGCTTTCTTT. This chain uses TRBV5-4 with TRBJ1-1, with 8 bases fitting TRBD1. With 5 bases clipped from V and 3 bases from J, the junction kept 6 bases outside the gene matches. Germline assignment: CDR1 SGHNT and CDR2 YYREEE (reference sequence). This CDR3 is built from 14 residues.

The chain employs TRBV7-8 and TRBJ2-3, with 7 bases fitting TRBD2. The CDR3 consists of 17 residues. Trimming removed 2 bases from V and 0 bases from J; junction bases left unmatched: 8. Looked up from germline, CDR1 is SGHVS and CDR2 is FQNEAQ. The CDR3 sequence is CASSLRTRGTSTDTQYF. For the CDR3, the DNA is TGTGCCAGCAGCTTAAGGACGCGGGGGACTAGCACAGATACGCAGTATTTT.

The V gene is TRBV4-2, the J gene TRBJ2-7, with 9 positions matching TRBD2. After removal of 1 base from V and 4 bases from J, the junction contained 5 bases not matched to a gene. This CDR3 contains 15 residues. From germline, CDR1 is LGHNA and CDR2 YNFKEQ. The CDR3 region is CASSQVGTSLYEQYF. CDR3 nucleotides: TGTGCCAGCAGCCAAGTAGGGACTAGCCTATACGAGCAGTACTTC.

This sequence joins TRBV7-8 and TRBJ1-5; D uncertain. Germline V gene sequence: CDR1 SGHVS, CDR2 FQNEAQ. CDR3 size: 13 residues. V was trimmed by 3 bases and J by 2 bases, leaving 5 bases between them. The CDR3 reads CASSLRGNQPQHF. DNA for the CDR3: TGTGCCAGCAGCTTGCGTGGCAATCAGCCCCAGCATTTT.

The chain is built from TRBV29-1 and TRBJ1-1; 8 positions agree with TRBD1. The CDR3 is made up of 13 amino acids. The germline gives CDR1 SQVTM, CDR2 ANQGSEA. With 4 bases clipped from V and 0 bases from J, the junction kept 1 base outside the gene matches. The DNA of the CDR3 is TGCAGCGTTGGGACAGGGTTGAACACTGAAGCTTTCTTT. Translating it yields CSVGTGLNTEAFF.

CDR3 bases: TGTGCCAGCAGGGACAGGGGGTCTGCTAACTATGGCTACACCTTC. It translates to CASRDRGSANYGYTF. The chain combines TRBV6-5 with TRBJ1-2; 10 nucleotides align to TRBD1. Germline loops: CDR1 MNHEY, CDR2 SVGAGI. V shed 6 bases, J shed 0 bases, and the junction held 4 bases outside the gene matches. This CDR3 contains 15 residues.